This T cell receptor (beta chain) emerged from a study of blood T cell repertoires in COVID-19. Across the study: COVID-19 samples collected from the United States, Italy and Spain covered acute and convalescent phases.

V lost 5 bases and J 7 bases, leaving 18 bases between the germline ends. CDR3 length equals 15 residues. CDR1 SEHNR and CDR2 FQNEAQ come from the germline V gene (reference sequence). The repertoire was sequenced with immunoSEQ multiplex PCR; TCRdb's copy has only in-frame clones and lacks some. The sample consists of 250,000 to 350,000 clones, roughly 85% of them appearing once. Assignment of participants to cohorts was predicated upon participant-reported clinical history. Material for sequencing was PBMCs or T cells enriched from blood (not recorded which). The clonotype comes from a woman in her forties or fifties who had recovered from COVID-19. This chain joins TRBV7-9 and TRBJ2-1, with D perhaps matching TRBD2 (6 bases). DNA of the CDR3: TGTGCCAGCAGCCCTTCCGGGACTCCTGGGAATGAGCAGTTCTTC. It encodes CASSPSGTPGNEQFF.